This entry describes one T cell receptor (beta chain). Its antigen remains undetermined. The record has no base qualities; no much larger clone is one base away. The cohort comprised 30 or so patients with locally advanced or metastatic urothelial carcinoma treated at Memorial Sloan Kettering on a trial protocol. Peripheral blood mononuclear cells were collected from each patient pretreatment and during treatment, giving between 1 and 8 total time points per patient. The Qiagen DNeasy Blood extraction kit was used to purify genomic DNA from total PBMCs and tumor samples. Collected pretreatment and during treatment, PBMCs were isolated and stored as previously described. Here V drops 3 bases and J drops 4 bases, and the junction holds 6 bases not matched to any gene. The CDR3 contains 15 residues, cysteine and phenylalanine counted. The entry retains the CDR3 DNA only, 45 bases that are in frame from base 1. The germline V gene yields MNHNS for CDR1 and SASEGT for CDR2.

This entry belongs to a study of PD-L1 blockade in urothelial cancer (dated by TCRdb to about 2017). Context from the whole study: Therapy was started at some point between 2014 and 2016 for all patients, and atezolizumab 1,200 mg was administered intravenously every 3 weeks. The study was an exploratory multi-omic analysis of somatic, immune and clinical correlates of response to PD-L1 blockade with atezolizumab in urothelial cancer. Durable clinical benefit was achieved by nine patients but not by the remaining 20. Blood samples yielded a median of around 150,000 T cells and some 80,000 unique TCRs, with median clonality around 0.083. Blood samples were analyzed 3 weeks after the start of treatment (second dose) and 6 weeks after the start of treatment. About 90% of the roughly 29 patients were identified as males with urothelial cancer of bladder origin, and a prior smoking history was reported by 18 of 29 patients. Durable clinical benefit was defined as a progression-free survival longer than 6 months, and TCR features were additionally tested against progression-free survival and overall survival. Pretreatment blood TCR-seq was available for fewer than 30 patients, at least one posttreatment blood collection was obtained for approximately 24 patients, and tumor TCR-seq was available for approximately 24 patients. Whole exome sequencing and RNA sequencing of pretreatment tumors were performed alongside TCR sequencing in the same patients. Patients had an ECOG performance status of 0 or 1 and had received between 0 and 3 prior chemotherapy regimens. Pretreatment tumor samples and matched peripheral blood, collected serially before and after atezolizumab treatment, underwent TCR sequencing.

Overall results and qualifications from the work: Improved progression-free and overall survival was associated with having pretreatment peripheral blood TCR clonality below the median. Because the sample size was small (n = 29) and many of the analyses were exploratory, the results are meant to be hypothesis-generating. At 3 weeks after the start of treatment, tumor-associated TCR clones in peripheral blood had expanded more in patients with durable benefit (n ≈ 23, p = 0.022).

Synthetic TCR analog templates were spiked into each PCR so that absolute template abundance could be estimated from read counts. The immunoSEQ assay was used to amplify TCRbeta CDR3 regions from genomic DNA with bias-controlled V and J gene primers. Sequencing of rearranged TCRbeta segments was performed at approximately 20X coverage. The authors' analysis ran thus. Sequencing errors were corrected by clustering and CDR3s were annotated against IMGT to assign V, D and J genes. Out-of-frame and stop-codon sequences were excluded, and only productive TCRbeta rearrangements were used in downstream analyses. Clonality was calculated as one minus the Shannon entropy normalized by the log of the number of unique productive sequences. Fisher's exact test with Benjamini-Hochberg correction, using a cutoff of adjusted p below 0.01, was how clones that differed between time points or between blood and tumor were identified. TCRdb retrieved this table from immuneACCESS and kept in-frame rearrangements only. Not all clones are present; in checked studies, unresolved V genes account for under half, and no reason is known for the remainder. D and trimming were read from the DNA, whereas the V and J calls and clone size are those reported in that table. This sample lists 35,000 to 45,000 clones; around four fifths were detected once. The top ten clonotypes cover around 16% of the sample.

The sequence came from a man aged 60 to 69 with urothelial cancer. The source was PBMCs, collected around atezolizumab (anti-PD-L1) treatment. The chain employs TRBV6-1 and TRBJ1-3, with TRBD1 identical over 7 junction bases. The bases read TGTGCCAGCAGTGACCTCCGGGACAGAGGAAACACCATATATTTT. This yields the protein CASSDLRDRGNTIYF.